These T cell receptor beta chains were read from a single sample in a study of beta chain features in type 1 diabetes. Sequenced by immunoSEQ multiplex PCR; TCRdb stores in-frame clones only, minus some. The table shows under 850,000 clones, with roughly 13% occurring only once. Specimen: naive CD4+ T cells from blood. These receptors all stem from a man aged 18 to 30 with type 1 diabetes. Both conserved end residues are part of each CDR3. The D gene is left open where the match is weak. Size is stated for part of the rows, as once, few or many counts, or as a class when the clone is expanded.

v_gene: TRBV30
abundance: .
len: 14
d_gene: .
j_gene: TRBJ2-7
CDR3nt: TGTGCCTGGAAGGCCTCGGGGGCCCTCTACGAGCAGTACTTC
CDR3aa: CAWKASGALYEQYF

v_gene: TRBV6-1
abundance: few
len: 13
d_gene: TRBD1
j_gene: TRBJ1-1
CDR3nt: TGTGCCAGCGGTAGACAGGGAGAGACTGAAGCTTTCTTT
CDR3aa: CASGRQGETEAFF

v_gene: TRBV4-1
abundance: .
len: 15
d_gene: .
j_gene: TRBJ1-1
CDR3nt: TGCGCCAGCAGCCAATTGGGTCCGGTGAACACTGAAGCTTTCTTT
CDR3aa: CASSQLGPVNTEAFF

v_gene: TRBV9
abundance: few
len: 17
d_gene: .
j_gene: TRBJ2-3
CDR3nt: TGTGCCAGCAGCGTAGGTGTCGGGACAACTAGCACAGATACGCAGTATTTT
CDR3aa: CASSVGVGTTSTDTQYF

v_gene: TRBV25-1
abundance: .
len: 16
d_gene: .
j_gene: TRBJ1-2
CDR3nt: TGTGCCAGCAGTCCCTCGGGTGGGTGGCTGAACTATGGCTACACCTTC
CDR3aa: CASSPSGGWLNYGYTF

v_gene: TRBV7-9
abundance: .
len: 12
d_gene: .
j_gene: TRBJ1-1
CDR3nt: TGTGCCAGCAGCCTCCCGGAAGAACAAGCTTTCTTT
CDR3aa: CASSLPEEQAFF

v_gene: TRBV10-3
abundance: few
len: 15
d_gene: .
j_gene: TRBJ1-6
CDR3nt: TGTGCCATCAGTGGGGGTGCGGGGATCAATTCACCCCTCCACTTT
CDR3aa: CAISGGAGINSPLHF

v_gene: TRBV15
abundance: .
len: 16
d_gene: .
j_gene: TRBJ2-2
CDR3nt: TGTGCCACCAGCAGAGAATCACTCGGAGGCACCGGGGAGCTGTTTTTT
CDR3aa: CATSRESLGGTGELFF

v_gene: TRBV4-1
abundance: .
len: 17
d_gene: TRBD1
j_gene: TRBJ1-5
CDR3nt: TGCGCCAGCAGCCAAGAAGGGACAGGGGGGACCAATCAGCCCCAGCATTTT
CDR3aa: CASSQEGTGGTNQPQHF

v_gene: TRBV4-1
abundance: few
len: 15
d_gene: .
j_gene: TRBJ1-6
CDR3nt: TGCGCCAGCAGCCAGACTCCGGGCCAGAATTCACCCCTCCACTTT
CDR3aa: CASSQTPGQNSPLHF

v_gene: TRBV9
abundance: .
len: 13
d_gene: TRBD1
j_gene: TRBJ1-1
CDR3nt: TGTGCCAGCAGTAAGACAGGGGGGACTGAAGCTTTCTTT
CDR3aa: CASSKTGGTEAFF

v_gene: TRBV11-2
abundance: .
len: 16
d_gene: .
j_gene: TRBJ1-2
CDR3nt: TGTGCCAGCAGCAGCTACAGGGTCCCAGCTAACTATGGCTACACCTTC
CDR3aa: CASSSYRVPANYGYTF

v_gene: TRBV19
abundance: few
len: 15
d_gene: TRBD1
j_gene: TRBJ2-5
CDR3nt: TGTGCCAGTAGAATATCGGGGACAGTTCAAGAGACCCAGTACTTC
CDR3aa: CASRISGTVQETQYF

v_gene: TRBV6-6
abundance: .
len: 12
d_gene: .
j_gene: TRBJ1-6
CDR3nt: TGTGCCAGCATGCAGGGGAATTCACCCCTCCACTTT
CDR3aa: CASMQGNSPLHF

v_gene: TRBV19
abundance: .
len: 13
d_gene: .
j_gene: TRBJ1-1
CDR3nt: TGTGCCAGTAGTATAAATCGTGCCACTGAAGCTTTCTTT
CDR3aa: CASSINRATEAFF

v_gene: TRBV29-1
abundance: .
len: 12
d_gene: .
j_gene: TRBJ1-4
CDR3nt: TGCAGCGTTGGGGAAGGAAATGAAAAACTGTTTTTT
CDR3aa: CSVGEGNEKLFF